These 21 T cell receptor beta chains share one sample of origin, sequenced in a study of cytomegalovirus exposure and HLA in healthy donors. Primers: 60 Vbeta forward and 13 Jbeta reverse. Using immunoSEQ multiplex PCR, the repertoire was profiled, and TCRdb retains in-frame clones only, with some absent. The data show 200,000 or so clones, and the top ten clones hold about 1.1%. The material sequenced was PBMCs. Receptors originate from a girl aged 2 to 10 in good health and CMV-seropositive.

This chain joins TRBV4-1 and TRBJ2-3; 9 bases are shared with TRBD2. The CDR3 consists of 18 residues. V shed 4 bases, J shed 1 base, and the junction held 12 bases outside the gene matches. Germline CDR1 MGHRA, CDR2 YSYEKL. CDR3 DNA: TGCGCCAGCAGCCGAATCATATCGACTAGCGGACGCACAGATACGCAGTATTTT. This codes for CASSRIISTSGRTDTQYF.

The J gene is TRBJ2-1, the V gene TRBV7-9; the D gene is possibly TRBD1 (5 bases). Trimming shortened V by 4 bases and J by 5 bases, and 27 bases separated the two germline ends. From germline, CDR1 is SEHNR and CDR2 FQNEAQ (reference sequence). The CDR3 totals 19 residues. The CDR3 sequence: CASSSFPPGMFTLDNEQFF. The CDR3 DNA follows: TGTGCCAGCAGCTCCTTCCCCCCAGGGATGTTTACCCTGGACAATGAGCAGTTCTTC.

The chain uses TRBV5-4 and TRBJ2-5; 9 nucleotides match TRBD1. J gave up 5 bases and V 3 bases, and 8 bases lay outside the gene matches. Germline CDR1 SGHNT, CDR2 YYREEE (reference sequence). CDR3 size: 15 residues. The CDR3 DNA reads TGTGCCAGCAGCTCTAACAGGGGGCCGGGGGAGACCCAGTACTTC. This codes for CASSSNRGPGETQYF. The full variable domain, its missing parts supplied by reference TRBV5-4 and TRBJ2-5, is ETGVTQSPTHLIKTRGQQVTLRCSSQSGHNTVSWYQQALGQGPQFIFQYYREEENGRGNFPPRFSGLQFPNYSSELNVNALELDDSALYLCASSSNRGPGETQYFGPGTRLLVL.

This chain uses TRBV4-1 with TRBJ1-4, with a tentative D call TRBD1 (6 bases). The CDR3 sequence is 18 residues long. The germline CDR1 and CDR2 sequences are MGHRA and YSYEKL. Trimming left V 0 bases short and J 3 bases short, with 17 bases between. The CDR3 protein is CASSQDNLGAGANEKLFF. CDR3 nucleotide sequence: TGCGCCAGCAGCCAAGATAATCTGGGGGCCGGGGCTAATGAAAAACTGTTTTTT.

V is TRBV7-9 and J is TRBJ2-2; 13 bases are a match to TRBD2. The V gene's germline CDR1 is SEHNR and CDR2 FQNEAQ (reference sequence). This CDR3 region has 19 residues. Unmatched junction bases numbered 11, after V lost 4 bases and J lost 3 bases. CDR3: CASSSNPLLAGGDTGELFF. In nucleotides, the CDR3 is TGTGCCAGCAGCTCAAACCCCCTACTAGCGGGAGGGGACACCGGGGAGCTGTTTTTT. Complete variable domain (other parts from reference TRBV7-9 and TRBJ2-2): DTGVSQNPRHKITKRGQNVTFRCDPISEHNRLYWYRQTLGQGPEFLTYFQNEAQLEKSRLLSDRFSAERPKGSFSTLEIQRTEQGDSAMYLCASSSNPLLAGGDTGELFFGEGSRLTVL.

The V and J genes are TRBV5-1 and TRBJ1-1; 7 bases are shared with TRBD1. The trim removed 3 bases at V and 4 bases at J, leaving 9 bases unmatched. This CDR3 comprises 15 residues. CDR1 is SGHRS and CDR2 is YFSETQ in the germline V gene. The CDR3 loop reads CASSSHTGQATEAFF. CDR3 coding DNA: TGCGCCAGCAGCTCTCACACCGGACAGGCCACTGAAGCTTTCTTT.

This sequence joins TRBV28 and TRBJ1-2; TRBD1 matches 11 bases. CDR3 length: 16 amino acids. Germline loops: CDR1 MDHEN, CDR2 SYDVKM. The V and J ends lost 4 bases and 2 bases, in that order; junction bases with no gene match: 6. CDR3 in amino acids: CASSYAGTGGNYGYTF. CDR3 sequence (DNA): TGTGCCAGCAGTTACGCCGGGACAGGGGGAAACTATGGCTACACCTTC.

The CDR3 loop reads CASSPRQGAGNQPQHF. The CDR3 nucleotides read TGTGCCAGCAGTCCTAGACAGGGGGCTGGCAATCAGCCCCAGCATTTT. V usage is TRBV27 and J usage is TRBJ1-5; 10 bases are a match to TRBD1. With V trimmed by 5 bases and J by 2 bases, 6 bases remained unmatched. CDR1 MNHEY and CDR2 SMNVEV come from the germline V gene (reference sequence). The CDR3 loop spans 16 amino acids.

The V gene is TRBV6-1, the J gene TRBJ2-3; TRBD2 might be the D (5 bases). The CDR3 loop spans 17 amino acids. Per the germline V gene, CDR1 is MNHNS and CDR2 is SASEGT. V lost 3 bases and J 0 bases, leaving 16 bases between the germline ends. The CDR3 DNA sequence: TGTGCCAGCAGTGAGGGGAAGGGCGGGCTCAGCACAGATACGCAGTATTTT. Translating it yields CASSEGKGGLSTDTQYF.

The V call is TRBV2, the J call TRBJ2-3; D might be TRBD2 (5 bases). CDR3 size: 11 residues. The germline V gene encodes CDR1 SNHLY and CDR2 FYNNEI. The V and J ends lost 9 bases and 5 bases respectively, with 9 bases between them. CDR3 bases: TGTGCCAGTGGGAGAAAAGATACGCAGTATTTT. This translates into CASGRKDTQYF.

The CDR3: CASSRGPDTQYF. The CDR3 bases are TGTGCCAGCAGCAGGGGACCAGATACGCAGTATTTT. The chain has TRBV28 and TRBJ2-3; tentatively, D is TRBD1 (6 bases). CDR1 and CDR2 (germline): MDHEN, SYDVKM. V was pared by 6 bases and J by 4 bases, with 8 bases between. This CDR3 spans 12 amino acids.

The CDR3 nucleotides read TGCAGCGCTATGGGACAGGCCGTCCCGTTCTTC. Translating it yields CSAMGQAVPFF. V usage is TRBV29-1 and J usage is TRBJ2-1; the match to TRBD1 covers 8 bases. CDR3 length equals 11 residues. Germline-derived CDR1 and CDR2 are SQVTM and ANQGSEA. The J segment lost 15 bases and the V segment lost 7 bases, leaving 11 bases of the junction unmatched.

DNA of the CDR3: TGTGCCAGCAGCTTGGACGGGAACACCATATATTTT. The encoded protein is CASSLDGNTIYF. The chain uses TRBV5-4 and TRBJ1-3; D gene uncertain. CDR3 length: 12 residues. Germline values: CDR1 SGHNT, CDR2 YYREEE (reference sequence). The germline V and J ends were trimmed by 0 bases and 7 bases, with 5 bases remaining between them. The whole variable domain, filled in from reference TRBV5-4 and TRBJ1-3, reads ETGVTQSPTHLIKTRGQQVTLRCSSQSGHNTVSWYQQALGQGPQFIFQYYREEENGRGNFPPRFSGLQFPNYSSELNVNALELDDSALYLCASSLDGNTIYFGEGSWLTVV.

The rearrangement links TRBV19 to TRBJ2-5, with 7 positions matching TRBD1. This CDR3 comprises 17 residues. V gave up 9 bases and J gave up 1 base; unmatched junction bases: 17. CDR1 is LNHDA, CDR2 SQIVND, per germline (reference sequence). Here the CDR3 DNA reads TGTGCCAGCAAAGGGACAGTGAGGGTCGGTACCCAAGAGACCCAGTACTTC. It encodes CASKGTVRVGTQETQYF.

V usage is TRBV14 and J usage is TRBJ2-5; D might be TRBD2 (5 bases). Germline V lookup: CDR1 SGHDN, CDR2 FVKESK. V was clipped by 8 bases and J by 5 bases, with 9 bases between them. The CDR3 spans 11 residues. The CDR3 bases are TGTGCCAGCGGGTCGGGGGAGACCCAGTACTTC. Translated: CASGSGETQYF.

Comment on this clone: One end of the junction fails to match germline, which may point to a read error. This chain joins TRBV18 and TRBJ2-3, with D unresolved. The germline gives CDR1 KGHSH, CDR2 LQKENI. This CDR3 spans 11 amino acids. CDR3 protein: CASSPLSELHF. As DNA, the CDR3 is TGTGCCAGCTCACCACTGTCTGAGTTGCATTTT.

The chain recombines TRBV6-5 with TRBJ2-7; 11 bases fit TRBD2. The CDR3 has 15 amino acids. Germline V lookup: CDR1 MNHEY, CDR2 SVGAGI. V lost 4 bases and J lost 2; bases outside the gene matches: 4. As DNA, the CDR3 is TGTGCCAGCAGTTCCGGGACTAGCGGAACCTACGAGCAGTACTTC. Residues: CASSSGTSGTYEQYF.

V usage is TRBV29-1 and J usage is TRBJ1-5; the D is unclear. Germline values: CDR1 SQVTM, CDR2 ANQGSEA. This CDR3 is built from 12 residues. V was shortened by 7 bases and J by 0 bases, with 7 bases between the two germline ends. The CDR3 is CSAQYSNQPQHF. The CDR3 region has the DNA TGCAGCGCGCAGTATAGCAATCAGCCCCAGCATTTT.

The CDR3 sequence: CAWSVGGSGSYEQYF. CDR3 coding DNA: TGTGCCTGGAGTGTAGGCGGGAGTGGGTCCTACGAGCAGTACTTC. The chain joins TRBV30 to TRBJ2-7; 7 nucleotides match TRBD2. Germline CDR1 is GTSNPN and CDR2 is SVGIG (reference sequence). The CDR3 sequence is 15 residues long. Losses at the gene ends were 0 bases for V and 1 base for J; bases not matched to a gene: 6.

The chain recombines TRBV9 with TRBJ1-2; D remains unclear. The CDR3 totals 13 residues. In germline, CDR1 is SGDLS, CDR2 YYNGEE. Trimming shortened V by 0 bases and J by 2 bases, and 5 bases separated the two germline ends. CDR3 sequence (DNA): TGTGCCAGCAGCGTAGAGGAGAACTATGGCTACACCTTC. This encodes CASSVEENYGYTF.

The chain couples TRBV5-4 to TRBJ2-5, with a weak D call TRBD2 (6 bases). Trimming cost V 9 bases and J 5 bases, with 29 bases left between them. CDR1 is SGHNT and CDR2 is YYREEE in the germline V gene (reference sequence). The CDR3 has 17 amino acids. CDR3 in amino acids: CAIKPGGGRFSWETQYF. In DNA, the CDR3 is TGTGCCATCAAACCTGGTGGTGGGAGGTTTTCCTGGGAGACCCAGTACTTC. Complete variable domain (other parts from reference TRBV5-4 and TRBJ2-5): ETGVTQSPTHLIKTRGQQVTLRCSSQSGHNTVSWYQQALGQGPQFIFQYYREEENGRGNFPPRFSGLQFPNYSSELNVNALELDDSALYLCAIKPGGGRFSWETQYFGPGTRLLVL.